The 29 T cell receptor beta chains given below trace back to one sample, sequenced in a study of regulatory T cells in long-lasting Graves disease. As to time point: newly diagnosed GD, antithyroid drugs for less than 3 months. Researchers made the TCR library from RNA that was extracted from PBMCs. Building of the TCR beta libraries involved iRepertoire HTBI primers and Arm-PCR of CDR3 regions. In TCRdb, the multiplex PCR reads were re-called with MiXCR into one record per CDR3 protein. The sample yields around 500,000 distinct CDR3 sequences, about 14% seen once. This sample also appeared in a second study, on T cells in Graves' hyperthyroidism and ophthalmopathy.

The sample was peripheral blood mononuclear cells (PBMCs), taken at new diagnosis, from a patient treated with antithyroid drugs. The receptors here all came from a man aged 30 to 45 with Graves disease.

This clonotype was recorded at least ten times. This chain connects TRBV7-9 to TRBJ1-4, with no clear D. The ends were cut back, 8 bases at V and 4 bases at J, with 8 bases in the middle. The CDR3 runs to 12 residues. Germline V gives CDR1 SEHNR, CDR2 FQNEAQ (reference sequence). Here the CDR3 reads CASRTDNEKLFF. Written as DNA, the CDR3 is TGTGCCAGCCGGACCGATAATGAAAAACTGTTTTTT.

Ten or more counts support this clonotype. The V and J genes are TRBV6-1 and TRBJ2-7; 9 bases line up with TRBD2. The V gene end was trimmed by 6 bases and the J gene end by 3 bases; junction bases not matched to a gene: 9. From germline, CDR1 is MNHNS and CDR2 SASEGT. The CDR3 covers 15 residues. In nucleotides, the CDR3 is TGTGCCAGCAGAGTTAGAGGCGGGGGGGACTACGAGCAGTACTTC. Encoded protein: CASRVRGGGDYEQYF.

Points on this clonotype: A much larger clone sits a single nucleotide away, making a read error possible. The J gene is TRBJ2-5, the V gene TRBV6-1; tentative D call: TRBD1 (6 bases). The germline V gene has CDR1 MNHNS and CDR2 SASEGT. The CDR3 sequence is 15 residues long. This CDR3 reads CASSEQGASQGTQYF. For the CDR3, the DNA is TGTGCCAGCAGCGAACAGGGCGCTTCACAAGGGACCCAGTACTTC.

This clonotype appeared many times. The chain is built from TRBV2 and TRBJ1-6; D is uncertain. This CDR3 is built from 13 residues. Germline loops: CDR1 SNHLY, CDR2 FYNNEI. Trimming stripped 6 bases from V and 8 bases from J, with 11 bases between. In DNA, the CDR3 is TGTGCCAGCAGGGGCGCACGTGATTCACCCCTCCACTTT. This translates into CASRGARDSPLHF.

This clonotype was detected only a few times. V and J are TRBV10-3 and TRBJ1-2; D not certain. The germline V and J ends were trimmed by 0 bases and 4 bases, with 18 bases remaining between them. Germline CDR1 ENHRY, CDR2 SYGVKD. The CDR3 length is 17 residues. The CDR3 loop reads CAISESEEIEDLYGYTF. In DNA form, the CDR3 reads TGTGCCATCAGTGAGTCGGAGGAAATTGAGGACCTCTATGGCTACACCTTC.

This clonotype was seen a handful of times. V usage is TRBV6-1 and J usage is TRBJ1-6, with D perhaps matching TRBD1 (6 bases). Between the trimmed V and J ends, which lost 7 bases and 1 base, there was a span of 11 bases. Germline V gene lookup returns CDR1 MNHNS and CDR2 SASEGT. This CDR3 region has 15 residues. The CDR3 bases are TGTGCCAGCAACCTAGGGGGGTCCTATAATTCACCCCTCCACTTT. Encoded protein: CASNLGGSYNSPLHF.

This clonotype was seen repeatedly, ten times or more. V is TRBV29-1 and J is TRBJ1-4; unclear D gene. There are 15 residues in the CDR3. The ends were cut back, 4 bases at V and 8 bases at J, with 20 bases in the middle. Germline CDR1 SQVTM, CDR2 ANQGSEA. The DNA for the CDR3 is TGCAGCGTTGGTCACGGCTCGGCAAGGACGGAAAAACTGTTTTTT. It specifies CSVGHGSARTEKLFF. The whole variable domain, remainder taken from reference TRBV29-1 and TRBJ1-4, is SAVISQKPSRDICQRGTSLTIQCQVDSQVTMMFWYRQQPGQSLTLIATANQGSEATYESGFVIDKFPISRPNLTFSTLTVSNMSPEDSSIYLCSVGHGSARTEKLFFGSGTQLSVL.

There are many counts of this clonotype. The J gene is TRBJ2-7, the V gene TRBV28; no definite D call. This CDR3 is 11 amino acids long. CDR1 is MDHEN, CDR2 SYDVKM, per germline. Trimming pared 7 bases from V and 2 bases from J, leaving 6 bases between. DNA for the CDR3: TGTGCCAGCAAGGCAACCTACGAGCAGTACTTC. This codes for CASKATYEQYF.

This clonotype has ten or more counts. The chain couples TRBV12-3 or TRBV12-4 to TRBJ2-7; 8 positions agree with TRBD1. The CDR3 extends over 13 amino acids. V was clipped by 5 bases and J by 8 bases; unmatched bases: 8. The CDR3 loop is CASSATGDGKQYF. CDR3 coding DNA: TGTGCCAGCAGTGCGACAGGGGACGGGAAGCAGTACTTC.

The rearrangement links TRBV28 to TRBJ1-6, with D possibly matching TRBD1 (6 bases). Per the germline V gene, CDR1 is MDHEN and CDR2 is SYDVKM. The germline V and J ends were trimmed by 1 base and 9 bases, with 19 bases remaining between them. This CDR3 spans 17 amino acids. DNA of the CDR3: TGTGCCAGCAGTTTATCCCCCTTTGGGGGCGGGGGTTCACCCCTCCACTTT. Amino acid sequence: CASSLSPFGGGGSPLHF.

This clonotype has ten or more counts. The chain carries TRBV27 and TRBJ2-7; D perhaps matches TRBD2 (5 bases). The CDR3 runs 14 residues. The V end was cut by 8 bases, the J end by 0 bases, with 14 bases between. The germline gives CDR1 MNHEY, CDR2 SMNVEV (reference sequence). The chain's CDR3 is CASGPAVNSYEQYF. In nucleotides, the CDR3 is TGTGCCAGCGGCCCAGCGGTAAACTCCTACGAGCAGTACTTC.

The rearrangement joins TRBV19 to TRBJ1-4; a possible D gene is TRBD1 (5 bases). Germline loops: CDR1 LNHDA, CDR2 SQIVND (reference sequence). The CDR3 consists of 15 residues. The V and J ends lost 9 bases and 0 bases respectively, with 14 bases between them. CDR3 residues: CASSPGTATNEKLFF. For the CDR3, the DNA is TGTGCCAGCTCACCCGGGACTGCAACTAATGAAAAACTGTTTTTT.

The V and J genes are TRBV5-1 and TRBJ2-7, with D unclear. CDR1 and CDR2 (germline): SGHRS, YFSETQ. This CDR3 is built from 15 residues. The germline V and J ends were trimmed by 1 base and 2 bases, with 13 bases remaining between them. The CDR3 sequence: CASSLRLDGPYEQYF. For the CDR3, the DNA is TGCGCCAGCAGCTTGCGGCTTGACGGTCCCTACGAGCAGTACTTC.

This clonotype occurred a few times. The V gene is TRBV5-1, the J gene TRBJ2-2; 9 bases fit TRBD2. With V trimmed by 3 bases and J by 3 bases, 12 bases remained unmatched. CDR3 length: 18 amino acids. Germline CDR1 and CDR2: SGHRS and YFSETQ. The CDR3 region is CASSSLLGSGRYTGELFF. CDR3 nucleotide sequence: TGCGCCAGCAGCTCTCTCCTGGGTAGCGGGAGATACACCGGGGAGCTGTTTTTT.

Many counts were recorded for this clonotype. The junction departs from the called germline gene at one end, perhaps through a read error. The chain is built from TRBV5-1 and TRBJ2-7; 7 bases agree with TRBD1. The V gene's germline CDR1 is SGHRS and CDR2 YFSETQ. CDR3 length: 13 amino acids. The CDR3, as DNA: TGTGCCAGCAGTTACGGACAGGCCTACGAGCAGTACTTC. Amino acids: CASSYGQAYEQYF.

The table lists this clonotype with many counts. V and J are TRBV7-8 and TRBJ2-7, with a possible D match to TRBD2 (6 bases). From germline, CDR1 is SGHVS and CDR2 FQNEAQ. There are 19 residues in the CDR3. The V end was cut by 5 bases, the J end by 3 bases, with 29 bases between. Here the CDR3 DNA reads TGTGCCAGCAGCCCCTCCTTGTCTAGCGTACGGGTGGGGGACTACGAGCAGTACTTC. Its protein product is CASSPSLSSVRVGDYEQYF.

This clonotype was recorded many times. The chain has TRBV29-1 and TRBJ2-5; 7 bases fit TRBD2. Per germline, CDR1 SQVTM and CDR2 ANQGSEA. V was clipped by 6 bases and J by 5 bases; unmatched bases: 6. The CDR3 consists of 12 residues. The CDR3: CSVVGGGETQYF. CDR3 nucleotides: TGCAGCGTCGTGGGGGGGGGGGAGACCCAGTACTTC. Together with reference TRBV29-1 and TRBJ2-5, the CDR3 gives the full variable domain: SAVISQKPSRDICQRGTSLTIQCQVDSQVTMMFWYRQQPGQSLTLIATANQGSEATYESGFVIDKFPISRPNLTFSTLTVSNMSPEDSSIYLCSVVGGGETQYFGPGTRLLVL.

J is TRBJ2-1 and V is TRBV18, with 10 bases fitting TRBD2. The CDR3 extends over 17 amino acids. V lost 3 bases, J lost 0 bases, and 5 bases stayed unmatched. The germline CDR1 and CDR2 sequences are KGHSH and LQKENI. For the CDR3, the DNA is TGTGCCAGCTCACCTCTCCCTAGCGGGAGCTCCTACAATGAGCAGTTCTTC. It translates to CASSPLPSGSSYNEQFF.

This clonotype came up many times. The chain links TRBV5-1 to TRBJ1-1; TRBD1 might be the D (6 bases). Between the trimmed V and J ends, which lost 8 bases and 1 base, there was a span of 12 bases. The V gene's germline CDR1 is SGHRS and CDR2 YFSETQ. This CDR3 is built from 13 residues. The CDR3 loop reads CASGGGGNTEAFF. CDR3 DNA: TGCGCCAGTGGAGGAGGGGGGAACACTGAAGCTTTCTTT.

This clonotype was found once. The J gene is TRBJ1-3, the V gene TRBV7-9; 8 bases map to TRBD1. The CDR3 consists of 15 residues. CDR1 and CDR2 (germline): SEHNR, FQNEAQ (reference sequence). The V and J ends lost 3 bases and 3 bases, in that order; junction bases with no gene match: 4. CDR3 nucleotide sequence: TGTGCCAGCAGCTTGACAGGGGCGGATGGAAACACCATATATTTT. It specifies CASSLTGADGNTIYF.

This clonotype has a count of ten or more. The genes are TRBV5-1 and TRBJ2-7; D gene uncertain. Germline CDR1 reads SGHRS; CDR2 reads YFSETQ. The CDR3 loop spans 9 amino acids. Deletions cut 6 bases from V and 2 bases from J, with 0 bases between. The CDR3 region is CASTYEQYF. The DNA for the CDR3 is TGCGCCAGCACCTACGAGCAGTACTTC.

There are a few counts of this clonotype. This CDR3 is CSVHLTQTYEQYF. For the CDR3, the DNA is TGCAGCGTCCACTTGACACAGACCTACGAGCAGTACTTC. The chain is built from TRBV29-1 and TRBJ2-7; no firm D call. The CDR3 length is 13 residues. With 6 bases removed from V and 2 bases from J, the gap between germline ends came to 14 bases. The germline V gene encodes CDR1 SQVTM and CDR2 ANQGSEA.

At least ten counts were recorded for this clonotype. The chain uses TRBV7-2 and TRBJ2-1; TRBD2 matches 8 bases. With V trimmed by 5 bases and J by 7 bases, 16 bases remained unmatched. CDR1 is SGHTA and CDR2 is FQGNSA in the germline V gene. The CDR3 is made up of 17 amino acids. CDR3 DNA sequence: TGTGCCAGCAGCGCAGCTGGGGGACTAGGGAATCAGAATGAGCAGTTCTTC. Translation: CASSAAGGLGNQNEQFF. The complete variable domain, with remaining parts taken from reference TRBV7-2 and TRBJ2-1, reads GAGVSQSPSNKVTEKGKDVELRCDPISGHTALYWYRQSLGQGLEFLIYFQGNSAPDKSGLPSDRFSAERTGGSVSTLTIQRTQQEDSAVYLCASSAAGGLGNQNEQFFGPGTRLTVL.

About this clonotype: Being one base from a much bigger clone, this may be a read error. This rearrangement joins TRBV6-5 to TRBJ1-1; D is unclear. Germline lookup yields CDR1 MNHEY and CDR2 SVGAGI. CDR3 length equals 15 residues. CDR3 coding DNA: TGTGCCAGCAGTTGGACCAGGACGGCGAACGCTGAAGCTTTCTTT. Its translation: CASSWTRTANAEAFF.

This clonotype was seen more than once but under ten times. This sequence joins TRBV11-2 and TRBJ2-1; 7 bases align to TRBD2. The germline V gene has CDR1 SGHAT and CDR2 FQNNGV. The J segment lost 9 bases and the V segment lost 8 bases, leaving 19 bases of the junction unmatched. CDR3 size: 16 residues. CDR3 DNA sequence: TGTGCCAGCGACTTCACTTTACGCGGGAGAGGAGGTGAGCAGTTCTTC. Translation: CASDFTLRGRGGEQFF.

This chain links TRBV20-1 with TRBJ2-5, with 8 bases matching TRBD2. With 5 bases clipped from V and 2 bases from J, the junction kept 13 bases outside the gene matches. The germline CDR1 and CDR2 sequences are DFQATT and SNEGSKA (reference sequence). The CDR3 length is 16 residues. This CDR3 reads CSAGGIAGYVQETQYF. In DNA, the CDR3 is TGCAGTGCTGGAGGGATAGCGGGATACGTACAAGAGACCCAGTACTTC.

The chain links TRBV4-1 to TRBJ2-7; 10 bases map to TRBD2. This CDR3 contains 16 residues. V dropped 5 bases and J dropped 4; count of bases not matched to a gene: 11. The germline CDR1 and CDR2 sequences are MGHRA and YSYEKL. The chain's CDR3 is CASSEKGLARDYEQYF. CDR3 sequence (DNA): TGCGCCAGCAGCGAAAAGGGACTAGCGAGAGATTACGAGCAGTACTTC.

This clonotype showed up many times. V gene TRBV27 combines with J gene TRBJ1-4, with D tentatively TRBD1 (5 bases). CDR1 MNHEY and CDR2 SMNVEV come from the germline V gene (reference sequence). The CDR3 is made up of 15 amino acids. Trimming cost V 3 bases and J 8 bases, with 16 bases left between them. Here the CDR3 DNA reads TGTGCCAGCAGTTTTTCCCCAGGGTTGGGAGAAAAACTGTTTTTT. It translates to CASSFSPGLGEKLFF.

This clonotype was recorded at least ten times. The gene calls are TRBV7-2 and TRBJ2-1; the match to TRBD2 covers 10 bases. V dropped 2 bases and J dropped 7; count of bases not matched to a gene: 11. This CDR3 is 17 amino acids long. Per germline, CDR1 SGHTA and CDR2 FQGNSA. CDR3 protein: CASSLLGVASGRNEQFF. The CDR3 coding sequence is TGTGCCAGCAGCTTACTTGGTGTGGCTAGCGGGAGAAATGAGCAGTTCTTC. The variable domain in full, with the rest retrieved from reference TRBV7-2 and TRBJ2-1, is GAGVSQSPSNKVTEKGKDVELRCDPISGHTALYWYRQSLGQGLEFLIYFQGNSAPDKSGLPSDRFSAERTGGSVSTLTIQRTQQEDSAVYLCASSLLGVASGRNEQFFGPGTRLTVL.